This paragraph covers one T cell receptor beta chain sequence. Its target is not known. This record comes from a study of cytomegalovirus exposure and HLA in healthy donors. Study-wide results and caveats: The classifier reportedly diagnosed cytomegalovirus status with high specificity and sensitivity.

TCRdb's copy holds only in-frame clones and misses some; the assay was immunoSEQ multiplex PCR. The sample shows tens of thousands of clones, 85% to 95% of them seen only once. Source material: PBMCs. The TCR sequence derives from a man aged 18 to 29 in good health and CMV-seropositive.

CDR3 DNA: TGTGCTAGTGGTTTGTCCATAGCGGGAGTGTTGGGTACGCAGTATTTT. This translates into CASGLSIAGVLGTQYF. This chain uses TRBV12-5 with TRBJ2-3; 9 bases agree with TRBD2. The CDR3 totals 16 residues. The trim removed 2 bases at V and 8 bases at J, leaving 11 bases unmatched. Germline V lookup: CDR1 LGHNT, CDR2 FRNRAP.